This T cell receptor beta chain was identified during a study of blood T cell repertoires in COVID-19. The CDR3 length is 13 residues. V was trimmed by 6 bases and J by 3 bases, leaving 11 bases between them. Germline V CDR1 and CDR2: SNHLY, FYNNEI. Only in-frame clones appear in the TCRdb table, and some are missing; sequencing was by immunoSEQ multiplex PCR. Of fewer than 120,000 clones in the sample, 88% were seen once. The receptor's source is a woman between 45 and 65 years old with acute or convalescent COVID-19. The sample was peripheral blood. The chain couples TRBV2 to TRBJ2-5; possibly TRBD1 for D (6 bases). For the CDR3, the DNA is TGTGCCAGCAGCTGGACAGCGAAAGAGACCCAGTACTTC. Protein product: CASSWTAKETQYF.